The clone carrying this T cell receptor (beta chain) was seen at least ten times. Antigen unknown. MiXCR was run by TCRdb on the 5' RACE reads, yielding one entry per CDR3 protein. The data hold 50,000 or so distinct CDR3 sequences, with approximately 7% observed a single time. The sample is drawn from a study of T cells after yellow fever vaccination. Whole-study context: Those fractions that held only low numbers of cells were prepared using the SMART-Seq v4 Ultra Low Input RNA kit.

Unmatched junction bases numbered 0, after V lost 3 bases and J lost 1 base. The CDR3 contains 13 residues. Germline lookup yields CDR1 SGDLS and CDR2 YYNGEE. Study-wide findings and caveats: Post-booster samples contained most primary-vaccination clones (roughly 96% CD4, less than 90% CD8). Peaking faster, on day 5 versus 15, the secondary response was nonetheless weaker.

The TCR was taken from a man younger than 35 who received the YFV17D yellow fever vaccine. The chain couples TRBV9 to TRBJ1-1, with 7 bases lining up with TRBD1. The sample here was CD8+ T cells sorted from PBMCs, taken around 16 days after the first yellow fever vaccination. The DNA of the CDR3 is TGTGCCAGCAGCGCAGGGGGGAACACTGAAGCTTTCTTT. This sequence encodes CASSAGGNTEAFF. Full variable domain (outside the CDR3, taken from reference TRBV9 and TRBJ1-1): DSGVTQTPKHLITATGQRVTLRCSPRSGDLSVYWYQQSLDQGLQFLIQYYNGEERAKGNILERFSAQQFPDLHSELNLSSLELGDSALYFCASSAGGNTEAFFGQGTRLTVV.